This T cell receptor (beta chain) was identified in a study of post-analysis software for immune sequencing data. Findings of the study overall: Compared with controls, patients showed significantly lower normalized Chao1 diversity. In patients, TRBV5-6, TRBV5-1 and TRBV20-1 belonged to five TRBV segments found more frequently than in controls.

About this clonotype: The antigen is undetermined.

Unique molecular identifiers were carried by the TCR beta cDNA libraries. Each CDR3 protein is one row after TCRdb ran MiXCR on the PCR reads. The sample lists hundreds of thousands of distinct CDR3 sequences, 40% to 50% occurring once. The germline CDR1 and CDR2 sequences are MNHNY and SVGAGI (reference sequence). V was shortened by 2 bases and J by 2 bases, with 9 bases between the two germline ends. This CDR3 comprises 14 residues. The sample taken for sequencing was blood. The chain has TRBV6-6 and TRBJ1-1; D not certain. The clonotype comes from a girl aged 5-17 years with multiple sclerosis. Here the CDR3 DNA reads TGTGCCAGCAGTTACGAGGCGCCCAACACTGAAGCTTTCTTT. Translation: CASSYEAPNTEAFF.